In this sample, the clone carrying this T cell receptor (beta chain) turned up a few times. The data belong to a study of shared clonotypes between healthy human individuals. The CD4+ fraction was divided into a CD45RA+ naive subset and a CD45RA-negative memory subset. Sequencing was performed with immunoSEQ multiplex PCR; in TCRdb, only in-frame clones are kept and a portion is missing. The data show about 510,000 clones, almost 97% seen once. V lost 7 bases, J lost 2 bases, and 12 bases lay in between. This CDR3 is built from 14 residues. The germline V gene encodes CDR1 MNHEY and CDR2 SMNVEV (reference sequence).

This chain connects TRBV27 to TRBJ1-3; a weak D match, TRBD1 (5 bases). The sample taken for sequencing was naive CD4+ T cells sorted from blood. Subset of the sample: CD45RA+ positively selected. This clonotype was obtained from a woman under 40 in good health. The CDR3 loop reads CASKGREAGNTIYF. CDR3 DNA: TGTGCCAGCAAGGGGAGAGAGGCTGGAAACACCATATATTTT.